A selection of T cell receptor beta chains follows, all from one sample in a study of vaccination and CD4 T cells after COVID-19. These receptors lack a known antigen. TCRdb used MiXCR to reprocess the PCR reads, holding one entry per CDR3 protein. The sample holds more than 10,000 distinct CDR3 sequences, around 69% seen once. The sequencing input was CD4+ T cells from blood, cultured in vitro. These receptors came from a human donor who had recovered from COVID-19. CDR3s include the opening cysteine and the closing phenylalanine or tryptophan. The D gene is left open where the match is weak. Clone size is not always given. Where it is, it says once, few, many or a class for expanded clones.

CASSPSTSGLAYEQYF,TGTGCCAGCAGCCCTTCGACTAGCGGGCTGGCCTACGAGCAGTACTTC,TRBD2,TRBV7-2,TRBJ2-7,-,16
CAVTGGGIDEKLFF,TGTGCCGTCACAGGGGGAGGAATTGATGAAAAACTGTTTTTT,TRBD1,TRBV28,TRBJ1-4,once,14
CSVAGQETQYF,TGCAGCGTTGCTGGTCAAGAGACCCAGTACTTC,-,TRBV29-1,TRBJ2-5,-,11
CASSWAGGVYGYTF,TGTGCCAGCAGTTGGGCAGGGGGCGTCTATGGCTACACCTTC,TRBD1,TRBV27,TRBJ1-2,-,14
CASSLGATEAFF,TGCGCCAGCAGTTTGGGTGCAACTGAAGCTTTCTTT,-,TRBV10-1,TRBJ1-1,-,12
CASSFDRNTEAFF,TGCGCCAGCAGCTTCGACAGGAACACTGAAGCTTTCTTT,-,TRBV5-1,TRBJ1-1,-,13
CASSLGQVNTEAFF,TGTGCCAGCAGCTTGGGACAGGTGAACACTGAAGCTTTCTTT,TRBD1,TRBV7-2,TRBJ1-1,few,14
CASNPNRASTDTQYF,TGTGCCAGCAACCCTAACAGGGCTAGCACAGATACGCAGTATTTT,-,TRBV6-1,TRBJ2-3,-,15
CASGGAADTQYF,TGTGCCAGCGGCGGGGCAGCAGATACGCAGTATTTT,-,TRBV7-2,TRBJ2-3,-,12
CSASVGLNTGELFF,TGCAGTGCTAGTGTCGGGTTGAACACCGGGGAGCTGTTTTTT,-,TRBV20-1,TRBJ2-2,-,14
CASSLARTDTQYF,TGTGCCAGCAGCTTAGCGAGGACAGATACGCAGTATTTT,-,TRBV7-6,TRBJ2-3,-,13
CSARAWDQPQHF,TGCAGTGCTAGAGCTTGGGATCAGCCCCAGCATTTT,-,TRBV20-1,TRBJ1-5,-,12
CASSPTSQGSSGANVLTF,TGTGCCAGCAGCCCGACATCCCAGGGGAGCTCTGGGGCCAACGTCCTGACTTTC,-,TRBV5-5,TRBJ2-6,-,18
CASSEWGGMGDTQYF,TGTGCCAGCAGTGAGTGGGGAGGGATGGGAGATACGCAGTATTTT,TRBD2,TRBV25-1,TRBJ2-3,-,15
CASSPREAMNTEAFF,TGTGCCAGTAGTCCCCGGGAGGCGATGAACACTGAAGCTTTCTTT,-,TRBV19,TRBJ1-1,-,15
CASSPGKGSTEAFF,TGTGCCAGCAGCCCCGGCAAGGGGAGCACTGAAGCTTTCTTT,-,TRBV6-1,TRBJ1-1,once,14
CSARKGGRLPGELFF,TGCAGTGCTAGGAAGGGCGGGAGACTCCCCGGGGAGCTGTTTTTT,TRBD2,TRBV20-1,TRBJ2-2,-,15
CATGAGLTDTQYF,TGTGCCACCGGAGCGGGGCTCACAGATACGCAGTATTTT,TRBD2,TRBV24-1,TRBJ2-3,-,13
CASSLARRDRPPDEKLFF,TGTGCCAGCAGCTTAGCCCGGCGGGACAGGCCACCCGATGAAAAACTGTTTTTT,TRBD1,TRBV7-2,TRBJ1-4,-,18
CASSLGPNQPQHF,TGTGCCAGCAGCCTGGGACCCAATCAGCCCCAGCATTTT,-,TRBV12-3/TRBV12-4,TRBJ1-5,-,13
CASSLAARTGGSPLHF,TGTGCCAGCAGCTTAGCAGCCAGGACTGGGGGGTCACCCCTCCACTTT,-,TRBV7-8,TRBJ1-6,-,16
CASSLVRWGGAFF,TGTGCCAGCAGCTTAGTTCGGTGGGGGGGAGCTTTCTTT,-,TRBV7-2,TRBJ1-1,once,13
CASSSRPNSGNYGYTF,TGTGCCAGCAGCTCTCGACCGAACTCGGGGAACTATGGCTACACCTTC,-,TRBV7-2,TRBJ1-2,-,16
CSAPTTYNSPLHF,TGCAGTGCTCCGACCACCTATAATTCACCCCTCCACTTT,-,TRBV20-1,TRBJ1-6,few,13
CAITILDTGVAFF,TGTGCCATCACCATCCTCGACACTGGGGTGGCTTTCTTT,-,TRBV10-3,TRBJ1-1,few,13
CASSPTGTTGNTIYF,TGTGCCAGCAGCCCGACAGGGACTACCGGAAACACCATATATTTT,TRBD1,TRBV6-1,TRBJ1-3,-,15
CASTVSGEQPQHF,TGTGCCAGCACCGTTTCAGGGGAGCAGCCCCAGCATTTT,-,TRBV6-1,TRBJ1-5,-,13
CASSSPPGKNLLPLHF,TGTGCCAGCAGTTCCCCCCCGGGGAAAAATCTTCTACCCCTCCACTTT,-,TRBV27,TRBJ1-6,-,16
CASSLSVQETQYF,TGTGCCAGCAGCTTATCCGTTCAAGAGACCCAGTACTTC,-,TRBV7-3,TRBJ2-5,-,13
CASSLRGMNYGYTF,TGTGCCAGCTCACTTCGGGGAATGAACTATGGCTACACCTTC,-,TRBV18,TRBJ1-2,-,14
CASSFGGKGRGYTF,TGTGCCAGCAGCTTCGGGGGGAAGGGTAGAGGCTACACCTTC,-,TRBV7-8,TRBJ1-2,-,14
CASTTPGLGTDTQYF,TGTGCCAGCACCACCCCGGGACTAGGCACAGATACGCAGTATTTT,TRBD2,TRBV27,TRBJ2-3,few,15
CAISGTGEAGELFF,TGTGCCATCAGTGGGACAGGGGAGGCCGGGGAGCTGTTTTTT,TRBD1,TRBV10-3,TRBJ2-2,-,14
CASSYKETVAYEQYF,TGTGCCAGCAGTTACAAGGAGACGGTGGCCTACGAGCAGTACTTC,-,TRBV6-5,TRBJ2-7,-,15
CASSQGLAGTQETQYF,TGTGCCAGCAGCCAGGGACTAGCGGGGACCCAAGAGACCCAGTACTTC,TRBD2,TRBV7-2,TRBJ2-5,once,16
CASSLGPTQYF,TGTGCCAGCAGCCTCGGTCCGACCCAGTACTTC,-,TRBV7-2,TRBJ2-5,once,11
CVSSLAGSQYNSPLHF,TGTGTCAGCAGCTTAGCAGGGTCCCAGTATAATTCACCCCTCCACTTT,-,TRBV7-2,TRBJ1-6,-,16
CASREPLGTAKPYGYTF,TGTGCCAGCAGAGAACCACTTGGGACAGCGAAACCCTATGGCTACACCTTC,TRBD1,TRBV28,TRBJ1-2,-,17
CASSYQAGEGETQYF,TGTGCCAGCAGTTACCAAGCGGGAGAAGGAGAGACCCAGTACTTC,TRBD2,TRBV6-5,TRBJ2-5,-,15
CASKPGGLTEAFF,TGTGCCAGCAAGCCGGGGGGCCTCACTGAAGCTTTCTTT,-,TRBV12-3/TRBV12-4,TRBJ1-1,-,13
CAWSRPIKGTFF,TGTGCCTGGAGTAGGCCCATCAAGGGAACTTTCTTT,-,TRBV30,TRBJ1-1,-,12
CASSLSPDYVAYEQYF,TGTGCCAGCAGTTTATCCCCCGACTACGTTGCCTACGAGCAGTACTTC,-,TRBV28,TRBJ2-7,-,16